The 32 T cell receptor beta chains in this list originate from one sample, sequenced in a study of molecular identifiers for immune sequencing clone quantification. TCRdb called the PCR reads again in MiXCR, with one record for every CDR3 protein. The table shows some 88,000 distinct CDR3 sequences, with under 25% occurring only once. The sequenced material came from naive CD8+ T cells from blood, with Jurkat cell RNA spiked in. Subset described: FACS-sorted CD8+CD4-CCR7+CD45RA+ naive T cells. The receptors derive from a human donor in good health. Some libraries in this study had Jurkat cell RNA spiked in.

This clonotype came up many times. V and J are TRBV28 and TRBJ2-3, with D perhaps TRBD1 (5 bases). V shed 3 bases and J shed 0 bases, with 7 bases lying between them. The CDR3 runs to 14 residues. Germline assignment: CDR1 MDHEN and CDR2 SYDVKM. The CDR3 DNA is TGTGCCAGCAGTTTCCGACAGAGCACAGATACGCAGTATTTT. Protein: CASSFRQSTDTQYF.

Many counts were recorded for this clonotype. The chain is built from TRBV4-3 and TRBJ2-7, with a possible D match to TRBD2 (6 bases). Germline V gene data show CDR1 as LGHNA and CDR2 as YSLEER. This CDR3 comprises 14 residues. Trimming took off 8 bases at V and 3 bases at J, with 17 bases between the two ends. The CDR3 loop is CASSYARGDYEQYF. The CDR3 coding sequence is TGCGCCAGCTCGTACGCGCGGGGAGACTACGAGCAGTACTTC.

V is TRBV29-1 and J is TRBJ2-7, with D tentatively TRBD1 (5 bases). Per germline, CDR1 SQVTM and CDR2 ANQGSEA. CDR3 length equals 12 residues. Trimming took off 6 bases at V and 5 bases at J, with 14 bases between the two ends. The CDR3 sequence is CSVIPPGNEQYF. CDR3 nucleotides: TGCAGCGTCATACCCCCAGGGAACGAGCAGTACTTC.

This clonotype was seen just once. Sequence at one end of the junction differs from germline and may be a read error. V and J are TRBV12-3 or TRBV12-4 and TRBJ1-1; no firm D call. The CDR3 is 12 amino acids. The CDR3 DNA reads TGTGCCAGCAGTTTCGGGAACACTGAAGTTTTCTTT. It is translated as CASSFGNTEVFF.

This rearrangement joins TRBV28 to TRBJ2-1; tentative D call: TRBD2 (5 bases). This CDR3 has 17 residues. CDR1 is MDHEN, CDR2 SYDVKM, per germline. Trimming took 6 bases from V and 0 from J, leaving 18 bases between them. The DNA for the CDR3 is TGTGCCAGCAGCTACCGGGGTCCCCATATCTCCTACAATGAGCAGTTCTTC. This sequence encodes CASSYRGPHISYNEQFF.

J is TRBJ2-7 and V is TRBV19; D is ambiguous. The CDR3 totals 14 residues. Trimming took off 5 bases at V and 3 bases at J, with 14 bases between the two ends. CDR1 and CDR2 (germline): LNHDA, SQIVND (reference sequence). DNA of the CDR3: TGTGCCAGTAGTCCCGGAGCGAAGGACTACGAGCAGTACTTC. Protein sequence: CASSPGAKDYEQYF.

Regarding this clonotype: Possible read error: a much larger clone is one base away. This chain uses TRBV3-1 with TRBJ2-7, with 8 bases lining up with TRBD1. With 6 bases clipped from V and 6 bases from J, the junction kept 10 bases outside the gene matches. The CDR3 runs 14 residues. CDR1 is LGHDT and CDR2 is YNNKEL in the germline V gene (reference sequence). The CDR3 is CASRPGTGVCEQYF. The CDR3 DNA sequence: TGTGCCAGCAGGCCCGGGACAGGAGTCTGCGAGCAGTACTTC.

This clonotype was observed at least ten times. V gene TRBV29-1 combines with J gene TRBJ1-2, with a possible D match to TRBD1 (5 bases). CDR3 length: 13 residues. V lost 4 bases and J 0 bases, leaving 9 bases between the germline ends. Per germline, CDR1 SQVTM and CDR2 ANQGSEA. CDR3 nucleotides: TGCAGCGTTGGTGACAGCCCTAACTATGGCTACACCTTC. Translated, it gives CSVGDSPNYGYTF.

In its sample, this clonotype was seen a few times. This chain uses TRBV7-2 with TRBJ2-7; 10 bases fit TRBD2. The J segment lost 3 bases and the V segment lost 5 bases, leaving 13 bases of the junction unmatched. Germline assignment: CDR1 SGHTA and CDR2 FQGNSA. The CDR3 consists of 17 residues. CDR3 sequence: CASSPPQPGLAFYEQYF. In DNA, the CDR3 is TGTGCCAGCAGCCCCCCTCAACCGGGACTAGCGTTCTACGAGCAGTACTTC.

This clonotype was seen a single time. The rearrangement uses TRBV4-3 and TRBJ2-1; D perhaps matches TRBD2 (6 bases). Germline CDR1 and CDR2: LGHNA and YSLEER. The CDR3 runs to 15 residues. The germline V and J ends were trimmed by 4 bases and 8 bases, with 18 bases remaining between them. This chain's CDR3 is CASSRAFGGADEQFF. The CDR3 region has the DNA TGCGCCAGCAGCCGCGCATTTGGCGGGGCTGATGAGCAGTTCTTC.

This clonotype occurred many times. V usage is TRBV6-5 and J usage is TRBJ2-7; no definite D call. V lost 0 bases and J lost 0, with 9 bases in between. CDR3 length: 15 residues. Looked up from germline, CDR1 is MNHEY and CDR2 is SVGAGI. The CDR3 sequence: CASSYSGPTSYEQYF. Written as DNA, the CDR3 is TGTGCCAGCAGTTACTCTGGCCCTACCTCCTACGAGCAGTACTTC.

This clonotype was observed at least ten times. CDR3 sequence: CASSLGGGFTEAFF. The CDR3 nucleotides are TGTGCCAGCAGCTTAGGGGGGGGGTTTACTGAAGCTTTCTTT. V is TRBV11-2 and J is TRBJ1-1; D is perhaps TRBD1 (5 bases). The CDR3 is 14 residues long. CDR1 and CDR2 from the germline V gene are SGHAT and FQNNGV. The V end lost 1 base, the J end lost 5 bases, and 11 bases lay between the germline ends.

This clonotype appeared many times. The rearrangement uses TRBV28 and TRBJ2-5, with 10 bases lining up with TRBD1. From germline, CDR1 is MDHEN and CDR2 SYDVKM. CDR3 size: 14 residues. V gave up 7 bases and J gave up 9 bases; unmatched junction bases: 11. The CDR3, as DNA: TGTGCCAGCATCGGACAGGGGGAAACCGCGGCCCAGTACTTC. This translates into CASIGQGETAAQYF.

Many counts were recorded for this clonotype. This chain connects TRBV3-1 to TRBJ1-1; D remains unclear. V dropped 1 base and J dropped 1 base, with 7 bases sitting between them. CDR3 length equals 14 residues. Germline V gene data show CDR1 as LGHDT and CDR2 as YNNKEL (reference sequence). DNA of the CDR3: TGTGCCAGCAGCCAAGTTCACTCGAACACTGAAGCTTTCTTT. This encodes CASSQVHSNTEAFF.

Worth noting for this clonotype: This may come from a read error, since a much larger clone is one base off. V and J are TRBV5-1 and TRBJ2-7; TRBD2 aligns across 7 bases. With V trimmed by 0 bases and J by 5 bases, 2 bases remained unmatched. Germline CDR1 is SGHRS and CDR2 is YFSETQ. The CDR3 runs to 13 residues. This chain's CDR3 is CASSLVAGDEQYF. CDR3 coding DNA: TGCGCCAGCAGCTTGGTTGCGGGGGACGAGCAGTACTTC.

The chain employs TRBV4-2 and TRBJ2-1; 12 positions match TRBD2. The CDR3 has 15 amino acids. The germline CDR1 and CDR2 sequences are LGHNA and YNFKEQ. V gave up 5 bases and J gave up 6 bases; unmatched junction bases: 5. CDR3 nucleotides: TGTGCCAGCAGCGAGACTAGCGGGAGTGTCAATGAGCAGTTCTTC. Its protein is CASSETSGSVNEQFF.

This rearrangement joins TRBV7-9 to TRBJ2-7; possible D gene TRBD2, 5 bases. V lost 3 bases, J lost 6 bases, and 15 bases lay in between. The germline V gene has CDR1 SEHNR and CDR2 FQNEAQ (reference sequence). The CDR3 runs 14 residues. The CDR3 loop reads CASSFSYTEGEQYF. The CDR3 DNA sequence: TGTGCCAGCAGCTTCTCATACACCGAGGGCGAGCAGTACTTC.

This clonotype showed up just a few times. The chain recombines TRBV19 with TRBJ1-1; no firm D call. CDR1 is LNHDA, CDR2 SQIVND, per germline (reference sequence). The CDR3 spans 12 residues. V was trimmed by 8 bases and J by 0 bases, leaving 7 bases between them. This CDR3 is CASVNMNTEAFF. Written as DNA, the CDR3 is TGTGCCAGTGTCAATATGAACACTGAAGCTTTCTTT.

This clonotype was observed a handful of times. The chain couples TRBV30 to TRBJ2-1, with D unresolved. CDR1 is GTSNPN and CDR2 is SVGIG in the germline V gene (reference sequence). Trimming stripped 0 bases from V and 7 bases from J, with 10 bases between. The CDR3 length is 13 residues. The CDR3, as DNA: TGTGCCTGGAGTGTTATTGGGCGTAATGAGCAGTTCTTC. Encoded protein: CAWSVIGRNEQFF.

There are a few counts of this clonotype. The J gene is TRBJ2-1, the V gene TRBV11-2; 10 positions match TRBD2. Germline V gene data show CDR1 as SGHAT and CDR2 as FQNNGV. This CDR3 comprises 16 residues. V trimming: 5 bases; J trimming: 4 bases; junction bases outside the gene matches: 8. CDR3 in amino acids: CASSHISGGKYNEQFF. The CDR3 DNA reads TGTGCCAGCAGCCATATTAGCGGGGGGAAATACAATGAGCAGTTCTTC.

This clonotype was found many times. The V call is TRBV4-1, the J call TRBJ2-3; 7 nucleotides align to TRBD2. V lost 3 bases and J lost 0; bases outside the gene matches: 9. The germline V gene has CDR1 MGHRA and CDR2 YSYEKL. The CDR3 is made up of 17 amino acids. CDR3 sequence reads: CASSHEDSGSSTDTQYF. CDR3 DNA sequence: TGCGCCAGCAGCCATGAAGATAGCGGGTCTAGCACAGATACGCAGTATTTT.

In its sample, this clonotype was seen a few times. The chain is built from TRBV6-5 and TRBJ2-1, with TRBD2 matching 8 bases. V gave up 7 bases and J gave up 2 bases; unmatched junction bases: 7. Germline-derived CDR1 and CDR2 are MNHEY and SVGAGI. The CDR3 contains 15 residues. Written as DNA, the CDR3 is TGTGCCAGCACTAGTAGCGGGACTCCCTACAATGAGCAGTTCTTC. It specifies CASTSSGTPYNEQFF.

In regard to this clonotype: The conserved closing phenylalanine or tryptophan is absent in this CDR3, likely reflecting a read error. The V gene is TRBV19, the J gene TRBJ1-6, with no clear D. The germline V and J ends were trimmed by 5 bases and 0 bases, with 11 bases remaining between them. The germline gives CDR1 LNHDA, CDR2 SQIVND (reference sequence). This CDR3 contains 16 residues. The CDR3 DNA reads as TGTGCCAGTAGTGGCGGGAACCCCTCCTATAATTCACCCCTCCACCTT. Encoded protein: CASSGGNPSYNSPLHL.

A few counts support this clonotype. The genes are TRBV27 and TRBJ2-2, with D unclear. The ends were cut back, 1 base at V and 4 bases at J, with 10 bases in the middle. This CDR3 spans 15 amino acids. Germline lookup yields CDR1 MNHEY and CDR2 SMNVEV (reference sequence). For the CDR3, the DNA is TGTGCCAGCAGTTTATTTCTAGACGGCACCGGGGAGCTGTTTTTT. The encoded protein is CASSLFLDGTGELFF.

This clonotype was seen more than once but under ten times. The J gene is TRBJ2-1, the V gene TRBV7-2; maybe TRBD1 (6 bases). V lost 5 bases and J lost 2, with 16 bases in between. The CDR3 contains 16 residues. CDR1 is SGHTA and CDR2 is FQGNSA in the germline V gene. The CDR3 DNA reads as TGTGCCAGCAGCCCAGGGGACCTTGGGCCCTACAATGAGCAGTTCTTC. It yields the protein CASSPGDLGPYNEQFF.

This clonotype has ten or more counts. V is TRBV27 and J is TRBJ1-1, with 9 positions matching TRBD1. The CDR3 length is 13 residues. V was pared by 3 bases and J by 4 bases, with 0 bases of the junction left unmatched. Looked up from germline, CDR1 is MNHEY and CDR2 is SMNVEV (reference sequence). The CDR3 nucleotides are TGTGCCAGCAGTTTGGACAGGGGCACTGAAGCTTTCTTT. This encodes CASSLDRGTEAFF.

This chain uses TRBV4-2 with TRBJ2-1; 8 nucleotides align to TRBD1. The germline V gene encodes CDR1 LGHNA and CDR2 YNFKEQ. The V segment lost 6 bases and the J segment 5 bases; nucleotides outside the gene matches: 12. The CDR3 is 16 amino acids. CDR3 amino acids: CASRGPDRGDDNEQFF. Here the CDR3 DNA reads TGTGCCAGCAGGGGGCCAGACAGGGGTGACGACAATGAGCAGTTCTTC.

This chain joins TRBV9 and TRBJ1-1; the D gene is possibly TRBD1 (5 bases). V dropped 0 bases and J dropped 0 bases, with 9 bases sitting between them. The CDR3 has 15 amino acids. Germline CDR1 SGDLS, CDR2 YYNGEE. The CDR3 bases are TGTGCCAGCAGCGTAGGCCCAGGGATGAACACTGAAGCTTTCTTT. It is translated as CASSVGPGMNTEAFF.

About this clonotype itself: This clone may be a read error of a much larger clone one base away. This rearrangement joins TRBV7-2 to TRBJ1-5; D is undetermined. This CDR3 comprises 13 residues. Germline values: CDR1 SGHTA, CDR2 FQGNSA. V was shortened by 10 bases and J by 6 bases, with 16 bases between the two germline ends. CDR3 loop: CATSARPSQPQHF. CDR3 nucleotide sequence: TGTGCCACCTCAGCTCGGCCCAGTCAGCCCCAGCATTTT.

This clonotype was seen ten or more times. V usage is TRBV30 and J usage is TRBJ2-3; D is perhaps TRBD2 (6 bases). The V gene's germline CDR1 is GTSNPN and CDR2 SVGIG (reference sequence). Trimming took off 3 bases at V and 0 bases at J, with 13 bases between the two ends. The CDR3 has 15 residues. The CDR3 DNA reads as TGTGCCTGGAGCGAAACTAGCAGTAGCACAGATACGCAGTATTTT. It translates to CAWSETSSSTDTQYF. Full variable domain (missing parts from reference TRBV30 and TRBJ2-3): SQTIHQWPATLVQPVGSPLSLECTVEGTSNPNLYWYRQAAGRGLQLLFYSVGIGQISSEVPQNLSASRPQDRQFILSSKKLLLSDSGFYLCAWSETSSSTDTQYFGPGTRLTVL.

Points on this clonotype: Just one base apart from a much larger clone, this may be a read error. The V gene is TRBV7-9, the J gene TRBJ1-2; 8 bases map to TRBD1. Germline CDR1 SEHNR, CDR2 FQNEAQ (reference sequence). The CDR3 spans 16 residues. The chain's CDR3 is CACSSYTLQGGYGYTF. CDR3 nucleotides: TGTGCCTGCAGCTCCTATACCCTACAGGGGGGGTATGGCTACACCTTC.

The rearrangement joins TRBV19 to TRBJ2-1; TRBD2 matches at 7 bases. V gave up 3 bases and J gave up 3 bases; unmatched junction bases: 8. The CDR3 sequence is 16 residues long. Per germline, CDR1 LNHDA and CDR2 SQIVND (reference sequence). CDR3 sequence: CASSIGLAVNYNEQFF. The CDR3, as DNA: TGTGCCAGTAGTATCGGTCTAGCGGTAAACTACAATGAGCAGTTCTTC.